The following is a T cell receptor (beta chain) sequence with its context. Its antigen is currently not known. Per-base qualities were not stored, and no clone one base away is much larger. Deletion took 9 bases off V and 2 bases off J, with a span of 8 bases between the germline ends. Inclusive of the bounding cysteine and phenylalanine, the CDR3 is 13 residues long. Solely the CDR3 DNA is kept, with 39 bases framed from the first base. CDR1 and CDR2 are drawn from the germline V gene: MNHNS, SASEGT. Because repertoires were sampled repeatedly during chemoradiotherapy, clonal expansion in the tumor microenvironment could be followed. Library preparation used the immunoSEQ multiplex PCR assay. In TCRdb, the immuneACCESS table is reduced to in-frame sequences with V and J assigned. These tables do not hold every clone; where another copy was compared, an unresolved V gene accounts for under half, and the others remain unexplained. The sample table holds roughly 6,800 clones, of which 70% to 75% were seen once. The ten top clones hold approximately 5.1% of the sample.

This entry is derived from a study of chemoradiotherapy in HPV16-positive cancers (dated by TCRdb to between 2021 and 2024). The study in broad terms: Using functional T-cell assays on cells from a couple of HPV16-positive patients, the researchers defined candidate HPV-specific T-cell clones and common TCR motifs. The study asked whether T-cell immunity against the HPV oncoproteins E6 and E7 changes during chemoradiotherapy and whether it affects survival. The candidate HPV-specific TCRs and motifs were subsequently tracked in TCR repertoires obtained from 70 to 95 patients with HPV-related cancers.

Study-wide findings and limitations: The functional definition of HPV-specific T cells was derived from only a couple of HPV16-positive patients, and the survival association was reported for HPV16-positive patients. In HPV16-positive patients, expansion of HPV-responsive T cells during chemoradiotherapy was associated with improved recurrence-free survival. Expansion of candidate HPV-specific clones and E7-related TCR motifs was observed in the tumor microenvironment during treatment, whereas no such expansion was observed for non-HPV-specific T cells.

In this chain, TRBV6-1 is recombined with TRBJ2-6; possibly the D gene is TRBD1, per 6 matching bases. Source: tumor tissue, taken from a patient who underwent chemoradiotherapy. The receptor was derived from a human donor with HPV-associated anogenital cancer. The CDR3 protein is CASTGTGANVLTF. Read as DNA, the sequence is TGTGCCAGTACAGGGACTGGGGCCAACGTCCTGACTTTC.